This T cell receptor beta chain was recovered during a study of cytomegalovirus exposure and HLA in healthy donors. Note on this clone: Its specificity is not known.

Study-wide points: Overall, approximately 150 TCR beta chains were annotated as cytomegalovirus-associated. Through in vitro validation, a few CMV-associated chains were shown to be specific for CMV antigens. Reports indicated that the classifier achieved high specificity and sensitivity in diagnosing cytomegalovirus status.

This CDR3 is built from 13 residues. Trimming at V came to 0 bases and at J to 15 bases, leaving 7 bases not matched to a gene. Per germline, CDR1 MGHRA and CDR2 YSYEKL. Measured with immunoSEQ multiplex PCR; TCRdb has only the in-frame clones, and not every one. The profile shows approximately 230,000 clones, more than 85% of them singletons. The V and J genes are TRBV4-1 and TRBJ2-1; 8 bases align to TRBD1. The sample was PBMCs. This clonotype originated in a man aged 18 to 29 in good health and CMV-seropositive. Written as DNA, the CDR3 is TGCGCCAGCAGCCAAGATATCAGCAGGGGGCCGTTCTTC. Translation: CASSQDISRGPFF.